This is a list of T cell receptor beta chains from one sample in a study of blood T cell repertoires in COVID-19. The table came from immunoSEQ multiplex PCR; TCRdb's copy has only in-frame clones and leaves some out. This table holds under 300,000 clones, approximately 78% found once. The sample comprised peripheral blood. Every receptor here comes from a woman aged 18-35 years with acute or convalescent COVID-19. The CDR3 runs from the conserved cysteine through the conserved F or W. A D gene is named only where the DNA matches it firmly. Expanded clones are given a class, and other clones once, few, many or no size at all.

CDR3 DNA: TGTGCCAGCGGGACAGCCAGGGAGCAGTACTTC; CDR3 protein: CASGTAREQYF; J gene: TRBJ2-7; D gene: TRBD1; clone size: -; V gene: TRBV27
CDR3 DNA: TGTGCCAGCAGCGAGCAGGGCGGAACTAATGAAAAACTGTTTTTT; CDR3 protein: CASSEQGGTNEKLFF; J gene: TRBJ1-4; D gene: -; clone size: -; V gene: TRBV13
CDR3 DNA: TGCAGCGTCGGCTGGGACAGCCGCGCCTACGAGCAGTACTTC; CDR3 protein: CSVGWDSRAYEQYF; J gene: TRBJ2-7; D gene: TRBD1; clone size: once; V gene: TRBV29-1
CDR3 DNA: TGTGCCAGCAGTTATGGTGGGGCGGGAAACTATGGCTACACCTTC; CDR3 protein: CASSYGGAGNYGYTF; J gene: TRBJ1-2; D gene: -; clone size: -; V gene: TRBV6-5
CDR3 DNA: TGTGCCAGCAGCTTGGGGCTCCTATACGAGCAGTACTTC; CDR3 protein: CASSLGLLYEQYF; J gene: TRBJ2-7; D gene: -; clone size: -; V gene: TRBV7-2
CDR3 DNA: TGTGCCAGCAGTTATCCACGGAGAGGGGAGGGGCCCCAGCATTTT; CDR3 protein: CASSYPRRGEGPQHF; J gene: TRBJ1-5; D gene: -; clone size: -; V gene: TRBV28
CDR3 DNA: TGCGCCAGCAGTGGGCAGGGGGCCTACTACGAGCAGTACTTC; CDR3 protein: CASSGQGAYYEQYF; J gene: TRBJ2-7; D gene: TRBD1; clone size: once; V gene: TRBV10-2
CDR3 DNA: TGTGCCACCAGTGATCCCCAGGGCGGGGAGCTGTTTTTT; CDR3 protein: CATSDPQGGELFF; J gene: TRBJ2-2; D gene: -; clone size: -; V gene: TRBV24-1
CDR3 DNA: TGTGCCAGCAGTGAAAGGGGTTCCTATAATTCACCCCTCCACTTT; CDR3 protein: CASSERGSYNSPLHF; J gene: TRBJ1-6; D gene: -; clone size: -; V gene: TRBV2
CDR3 DNA: TGTGCCAGCAGCTTGCCGGGACAGGGGGACACTGAAGCTTTCTTT; CDR3 protein: CASSLPGQGDTEAFF; J gene: TRBJ1-1; D gene: TRBD1; clone size: -; V gene: TRBV5-8
CDR3 DNA: TGTGCCAGCAGTTTCAAAGGGAGTGAGCAGTTCTTC; CDR3 protein: CASSFKGSEQFF; J gene: TRBJ2-1; D gene: -; clone size: -; V gene: TRBV12-3/TRBV12-4
CDR3 DNA: TGTGCCAGCAGCTTAGCATCTAGCGGGACCACCCGGAACACCGGGGAGCTGTTTTTT; CDR3 protein: CASSLASSGTTRNTGELFF; J gene: TRBJ2-2; D gene: TRBD2; clone size: -; V gene: TRBV11-3
CDR3 DNA: TGTGCCAGTAGTTTCCGACAGGGGGGTACTGAAGCTTTCTTT; CDR3 protein: CASSFRQGGTEAFF; J gene: TRBJ1-1; D gene: TRBD1; clone size: -; V gene: TRBV19